Sequencing of this T cell receptor (beta chain) was carried out in a study of regulatory T cells in long-lasting Graves disease (dated by TCRdb to the early 2020s). Describing the broader study: Newly diagnosed Graves' disease patients had taken antithyroid drugs for less than 3 months. Peripheral blood TCR sequencing and RNA sequencing compared persistent Graves' disease patients with newly diagnosed Graves' disease patients. The study was conducted in China and was registered as a clinical trial. TCR sequencing covered some 13 persistent and around 20 newly diagnosed Graves' disease patients, around 35 samples in total.

Findings and caveats that apply to the study as a whole: Because the primary lesion, thyroid tissue, could not be accessed, the study looked at peripheral blood alone. Lower TCR Shannon entropy and fewer highly expanded clones were observed in persistent Graves' disease patients than in newly diagnosed patients, which suggested clonal expansion. Persistent patients shared more public clonotypes among themselves (2,741) than newly diagnosed patients did (about 1,000). TRBV28, TRBJ1-2 and TRBJ2-5 were preferentially used in persistent disease, while TRBV20-1 and TRBJ2-1 were favored in newly diagnosed disease. The authors acknowledged the small sample size as a limitation that may reduce accuracy. Only the TCR beta chain was sequenced and analyzed.

Library creation used multiplex PCR. Sequencing took place on an Illumina HiSeq 4000. iRepertoire HTBI primers and Arm-PCR amplification of CDR3 regions were used to construct TCR beta libraries. Before sequencing, the PCR products underwent gel purification. The study's processing was this. Across samples, 55 to 80 TRBV and 12 to 15 TRBJ segments were identified and used for gene usage analysis of CDR3 amino acid clonotypes. Filtered high-quality paired reads were merged into contigs using COPE and FqMerger. BLAST was used to align contigs to IMGT TRBV, TRBD and TRBJ reference genes, and CDR3 was defined according to IMGT. Clonotypes above 0.1% frequency were classified as highly expanded clones. Shannon entropy served as the measure of repertoire diversity, while the Gini coefficient captured V-J evenness. A clonotype found in more than one individual was treated as public. The raw public data were reprocessed by TCRdb itself: fastp quality trimming at Q25, MiXCR clonotype calling, in-frame beta chains only. Here each entry gathers all rows of one CDR3 protein and keeps the most common genes and DNA. TCRdb's processing, not the authors' own work, is the source of the V and J calls. Within this sample are 250,000 to 300,000 distinct CDR3 sequences, with 15% to 20% of them counted one time only. Jointly, the top ten make up roughly 15% of the sample.

According to the study, the label for this sample's time point signals: newly diagnosed GD, antithyroid drugs for less than 3 months. For both TCR sequencing and RNA sequencing, RNA was extracted from PBMCs in TRIzol. Graves' disease was diagnosed according to American Thyroid Association guidelines. Recruitment of patients was carried out at an endocrinology department in Xi'an, China. Each patient gave about 8.1 milliliters of peripheral blood, collected in an EDTA anticoagulant tube. Ficoll Paque Plus density gradient separation was used to isolate PBMCs, and no further T cell sorting was done. An Agilent 2100 Bioanalyzer and agarose gel were used to assess RNA quality, and a NanoDrop 2000 was used to measure RNA concentration. This clonotype was observed many times. Its antigen is not yet known. Base qualities are missing; no much larger clone stands one base away. The CDR3 runs 20 residues from the cysteine to the phenylalanine. Of all the DNA, just the CDR3 is kept, 60 bases in frame from base 1. Ends trimmed: V by 1 base, J by 2 bases; bases unmatched to a gene: 19. Reading the germline V gene (reference sequence) gives CDR1 DFQATT and CDR2 SNEGSKA.

In addition, the sample was reused for a study of T cells in Graves' hyperthyroidism and ophthalmopathy. Drawing on the second study: Graves' hyperthyroidism was defined as stable when no progression to ophthalmopathy occurred over 18 months of follow-up. Hyperthyroidism patients were newly diagnosed, with disease duration under 2 months, and aged 18 to 65 years. Exclusion was applied to patients with uncontrolled infections, other autoimmune diseases, pregnancy or lactation. Diagnoses were based on clinical symptoms, serum thyroxine and TRAb, thyroid ultrasound and orbital computed tomography. For the first round of RT-PCR on the TCR CDR3, the HTBI primer set was used together with the Qiagen OneStep RT-PCR kit. Most expanded thyroid clonotypes (frequency above 0.001) were also detected in blood, a finding suggesting that blood repertoires may reflect thyroid immune responses. In cross-validation, a model built on a 13 V-J signature told ophthalmopathy apart from stable hyperthyroidism with 85% to 90% sensitivity and around 84% specificity, and in testing the same model reached 80%/75%. During validation, the model predicted progression to ophthalmopathy a median of approximately 6.5 months ahead of onset, with roughly 65% sensitivity and less than 85% specificity. TCR V-J signatures able to tell the groups apart were searched for in a discovery cohort of 100 or so patients, of whom more than 40 had Graves' ophthalmopathy and about 60 had stable Graves' hyperthyroidism. Prospective prediction of ophthalmopathy was tested in an independent validation cohort of some 20 hyperthyroidism patients and some 17 patients who later progressed to ophthalmopathy. The approximately 100 discovery patients were randomly split 7:3 into training and test sets. In addition, the study compared T-cell repertoires in thyroid tissue and in blood from several Graves' hyperthyroidism patients. After sampling, hyperthyroidism patients received methimazole starting at 30 mg daily, and ophthalmopathy patients received high-dose intravenous methylprednisolone. The libraries were constructed in a second round of multiplex PCR and then size-selected and purified. Libraries were sequenced paired-end with 100 bp reads on an Illumina HiSeq2000. SOAPnuke was used to process the raw data, removing reads that contained adapters or uncalled bases, had a mean Phred below 15, or lacked an exact match to the constant primer or identifier. High-quality paired reads were merged using COPE v1.2.5, and each unique nucleotide sequence was defined as a clonotype. Clonotypes were aligned to IMGT TRBV, TRBD and TRBJ reference segments using MiTCR v1.1. The analysis included only V-J combinations with a frequency above 0.0001, which together covered 99% to 99.2% of the repertoires. A TCS score was defined as the ratio of F50 (clonal expansion) to E x V (chaos), with BLOSUM62-based TCRdist applied between CDR3 peptides within each V-J. Welch's t-statistics and random forest reduced some 510 V-J features to 13, which were used in a naive Bayes classifier (R e1071). No statistical method was used to fix the sample size in advance, and group allocation was not hidden from the investigators. The paper reports TCR Vbeta CDR3 sequencing of over 130 peripheral blood samples: 40 to 45 ophthalmopathy, around 80 hyperthyroidism and around 17 progressor patients.

In this chain, TRBV20-1 is recombined with TRBJ2-1, with 8 middle bases fitting TRBD2. Sequencing used peripheral blood mononuclear cells (PBMCs), obtained at new diagnosis, from a patient treated with antithyroid drugs. This receptor was taken from a woman aged 25 to 45 with Graves disease. Donor details come from another sample of the same person, matched by shared clones. The CDR3 protein: CSARAIWGRGAGGTYNEQFF. Read as DNA, the sequence is TGCAGTGCTAGAGCTATCTGGGGGCGGGGGGCCGGAGGAACCTACAATGAGCAGTTCTTC.